Each of the 10 T cell receptor beta chains below was sequenced from the same sample in a study of identical twins. TCRdb reprocessed the 5' RACE reads via MiXCR and lists one record per CDR3 protein. The table lists roughly 250,000 distinct CDR3 sequences, roughly 7% of them singletons. In addition, the sample was reused for a study of yellow fever vaccine responses in identical twins.

The sample consisted of memory (CD45RO+) T cells sorted from blood. The receptors shown here come from a woman aged 18-35 years in good health.

CDR3 loop: CASRMMANEQFF. The CDR3 DNA is TGTGCCAGCCGGATGATGGCGAATGAGCAGTTCTTC. V usage is TRBV12-3 or TRBV12-4 and J usage is TRBJ2-1, with D unclear. The CDR3 extends over 12 amino acids. V dropped 8 bases and J dropped 7 bases, with 12 bases sitting between them.

This clonotype was observed a handful of times. This sequence joins TRBV6-1 and TRBJ2-2; 7 bases are a match to TRBD1. Germline CDR1 reads MNHNS; CDR2 reads SASEGT. The CDR3 spans 14 residues. V gave up 4 bases and J gave up 4 bases; unmatched junction bases: 3. CDR3 DNA: TGTGCCAGCAGTGTCAACAGGGGCACCGGGGAGCTGTTTTTT. Protein: CASSVNRGTGELFF.

This clonotype has just a few counts. The chain has TRBV7-9 and TRBJ2-7, with a possible D match to TRBD2 (7 bases). This CDR3 is built from 15 residues. Germline-derived CDR1 and CDR2 are SEHNR and FQNEAQ (reference sequence). V gave up 2 bases and J gave up 6 bases, with 17 bases separating them. For the CDR3, the DNA is TGTGCCAGCAGCTTACTTGAATCGGGGGGCCTCGAGCAGTACGTC. The encoded protein is CASSLLESGGLEQYV.

Regarding this clonotype: The DNA is omitted, as the CDR3 cannot be located on it reliably, and the CDR3 follows TCRdb's listing. The gene calls are TRBV9 and TRBJ2-3; the table gives TRBD2 as D, unverified against the DNA. Germline values: CDR1 SGDLS, CDR2 YYNGEE. Counting both end residues, the CDR3 totals 12 amino acids. This CDR3 reads CASSVASGAPYF.

This clonotype was seen many times. The chain joins TRBV20-1 to TRBJ2-5, with D maybe TRBD1 (6 bases). CDR3 size: 14 residues. V was pared by 2 bases and J by 5 bases, with 15 bases between. Germline lookup yields CDR1 DFQATT and CDR2 SNEGSKA (reference sequence). The CDR3 sequence: CSARPFGGWETQYF. In DNA form, the CDR3 reads TGCAGTGCTAGACCGTTTGGGGGCTGGGAGACCCAGTACTTC.

The chain couples TRBV5-1 to TRBJ1-1; 7 bases align to TRBD1. In germline, CDR1 is SGHRS, CDR2 YFSETQ. Trimming took 4 bases from V and 1 from J; bases not matched to a gene: 7. This CDR3 has 15 residues. CDR3 sequence reads: CASSIGGQANTEAFF. Here the CDR3 DNA reads TGCGCCAGCAGCATCGGAGGACAGGCGAACACTGAAGCTTTCTTT.

This clonotype has only a few counts. The chain employs TRBV28 and TRBJ1-4; D uncertain. Germline assignment: CDR1 MDHEN and CDR2 SYDVKM. V was trimmed by 6 bases and J by 8 bases, leaving 10 bases between them. CDR3 size: 12 residues. Here the CDR3 reads CASRGRREKLFF. The CDR3 bases are TGTGCCAGCAGGGGAAGAAGGGAAAAACTGTTTTTT.

This clonotype showed up many times. The chain employs TRBV12-3 or TRBV12-4 and TRBJ2-3; 11 bases line up with TRBD2. This CDR3 has 17 residues. Losses at the gene ends were 4 bases for V and 8 bases for J; bases not matched to a gene: 14. Here the CDR3 reads CASSSLAGGPTPITQYF. CDR3 in DNA: TGTGCCAGCAGTTCTTTAGCGGGAGGGCCGACCCCAATTACGCAGTATTTT.

This clonotype has a handful of counts. The J gene is TRBJ1-4, the V gene TRBV28, with 8 bases matching TRBD1. Per germline, CDR1 MDHEN and CDR2 SYDVKM. The CDR3 runs to 13 residues. With V trimmed by 6 bases and J by 10 bases, 7 bases remained unmatched. CDR3 DNA sequence: TGTGCCAGCAGAAGGACAGGGATGGGAAAACTGTTTTTT. It yields the protein CASRRTGMGKLFF.

This clonotype was seen only a few times. The V gene is TRBV6-5, the J gene TRBJ1-2; no definite D call. CDR3 size: 13 residues. Trimming took 4 bases from V and 4 from J, leaving 10 bases between them. CDR1 is MNHEY, CDR2 SVGAGI, per germline. The DNA of the CDR3 is TGTGCCAGCAGTTCTACAACCACCTATGGCTACACCTTC. Its protein is CASSSTTTYGYTF.